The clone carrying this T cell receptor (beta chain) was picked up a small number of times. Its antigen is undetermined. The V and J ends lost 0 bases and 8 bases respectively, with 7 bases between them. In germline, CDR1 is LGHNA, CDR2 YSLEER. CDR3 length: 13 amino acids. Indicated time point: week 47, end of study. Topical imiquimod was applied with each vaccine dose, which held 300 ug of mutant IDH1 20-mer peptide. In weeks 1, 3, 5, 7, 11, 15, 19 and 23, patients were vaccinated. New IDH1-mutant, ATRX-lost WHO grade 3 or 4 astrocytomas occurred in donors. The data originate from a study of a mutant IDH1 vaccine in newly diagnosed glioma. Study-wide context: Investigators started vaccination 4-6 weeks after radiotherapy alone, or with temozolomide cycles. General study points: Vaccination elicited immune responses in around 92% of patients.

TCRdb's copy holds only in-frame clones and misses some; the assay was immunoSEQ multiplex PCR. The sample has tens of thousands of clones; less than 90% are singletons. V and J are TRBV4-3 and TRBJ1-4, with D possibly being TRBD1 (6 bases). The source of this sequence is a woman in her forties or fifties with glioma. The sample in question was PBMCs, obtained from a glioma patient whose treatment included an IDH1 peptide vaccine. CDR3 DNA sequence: TGCGCCAGCAGCCAAGAAACAGGGGAAAAACTGTTTTTT. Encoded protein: CASSQETGEKLFF.